Listed here are 10 T cell receptor beta chains from one sample, sequenced in a study of patients and donors after allogeneic stem cell transplantation. In TCRdb, the RT-PCR reads were re-called with MiXCR into one record per CDR3 protein. The sample lists approximately 160,000 distinct CDR3 sequences; 25% to 35% were seen once. Sequences were obtained from blood, either unsorted or a sorted T cell fraction (not recorded which). The receptor set was obtained from a human donor who was either an allogeneic HSCT recipient or a stem cell or donor lymphocyte infusion donor (not recorded which). It is not recorded whose cells these are; they may come from a transplant donor.

The V gene is TRBV5-5, the J gene TRBJ2-7, with 7 bases lining up with TRBD2. This CDR3 region has 15 residues. The V gene end was trimmed by 2 bases and the J gene end by 0 bases; junction bases not matched to a gene: 5. Germline V gene sequence: CDR1 SGHKS, CDR2 YYEKEE (reference sequence). CDR3 DNA sequence: TGTGCCAGCAGCTTTTCGGGGGGTCTCTCCTACGAGCAGTACTTC. This translates into CASSFSGGLSYEQYF.

This rearrangement joins TRBV12-3 or TRBV12-4 to TRBJ2-3; D might be TRBD1 or TRBD2, each matching 5 bases. Trimming took 2 bases from V and 2 from J, leaving 17 bases between them. The CDR3 spans 17 residues. CDR3 nucleotide sequence: TGTGCCAGCAGTTTAAGGTCGGGGCTACCAGACACAGATACGCAGTATTTT. It is translated as CASSLRSGLPDTDTQYF.

The chain couples TRBV20-1 to TRBJ2-3; 11 bases are a match to TRBD2. The CDR3 is 17 residues long. Germline V gene data show CDR1 as DFQATT and CDR2 as SNEGSKA (reference sequence). The junction had 11 bases not matched to a gene; V was cut back by 4 bases and J by 2 bases. CDR3 coding DNA: TGCAGTGCTAACCCTCCTCTAGCGGGAGGCCACACAGATACGCAGTATTTT. Translation: CSANPPLAGGHTDTQYF.

This chain joins TRBV4-3 and TRBJ2-3; tentative D call: TRBD2 (5 bases). The CDR3 loop spans 14 amino acids. Trimming took 0 bases from V and 6 from J, leaving 10 bases between them. The germline CDR1 and CDR2 sequences are LGHNA and YSLEER. DNA for the CDR3: TGCGCCAGCAGCCAAGAGAGGAGGCGCGATACGCAGTATTTT. Its protein product is CASSQERRRDTQYF.

The chain employs TRBV29-1 and TRBJ1-1; possibly TRBD1 for D (5 bases). The CDR3 is 13 residues long. Germline-derived CDR1 and CDR2 are SQVTM and ANQGSEA. Trimming took 6 bases from V and 1 from J, leaving 12 bases between them. The CDR3 DNA reads as TGCAGCGTCGAGGGGACGGCGAACACTGAAGCTTTCTTT. It yields the protein CSVEGTANTEAFF.

V gene TRBV28 combines with J gene TRBJ1-6, with D possibly being TRBD1 (6 bases). Germline V gives CDR1 MDHEN, CDR2 SYDVKM. The CDR3 runs 20 residues. Trimming removed 3 bases from V and 0 bases from J, with 21 bases in between. The CDR3 here is CASSFWPGTLESSYNSPLHF. CDR3 bases: TGTGCCAGCAGTTTTTGGCCCGGGACACTAGAGAGCTCCTATAATTCACCCCTCCACTTT.

The genes are TRBV12-3 or TRBV12-4 and TRBJ1-2; 9 bases line up with TRBD1. With V trimmed by 5 bases and J by 8 bases, 15 bases remained unmatched. The CDR3 extends over 16 amino acids. Written as DNA, the CDR3 is TGTGCCAGCAGTACAACCCTACAGGGGGCTAGGAGGGGCTACACCTTC. It is translated as CASSTTLQGARRGYTF.

This clonotype was counted between two and nine times. This chain uses TRBV20-1 with TRBJ1-2; no clear D gene. The V end was cut by 3 bases, the J end by 6 bases, with 5 bases between. The CDR3 has 10 amino acids. CDR1 is DFQATT and CDR2 is SNEGSKA in the germline V gene (reference sequence). The CDR3: CSASRNGYTF. Here the CDR3 DNA reads TGCAGTGCTAGTCGGAATGGCTACACCTTC.

This clonotype was detected a few times. The CDR3 DNA follows: TGTGCCACCAGCAGAGAGTTCAGGGGCACTAATGAAAAACTGTTTTTT. It translates to CATSREFRGTNEKLFF. The chain has TRBV15 and TRBJ1-4, with D perhaps TRBD1 (6 bases). V lost 0 bases and J 2 bases, leaving 10 bases between the germline ends. CDR3 length: 16 residues. Looked up from germline, CDR1 is LNHNV and CDR2 is YYDKDF (reference sequence).

The chain has TRBV7-9 and TRBJ2-2, with 9 bases lining up with TRBD2. V lost 10 bases, J lost 3 bases, and 6 bases stayed unmatched. This CDR3 comprises 14 residues. Per the germline V gene, CDR1 is SEHNR and CDR2 is FQNEAQ (reference sequence). CDR3 sequence reads: CATRTSAYTGELFF. CDR3 sequence (DNA): TGTGCCACAAGGACTAGCGCCTACACCGGGGAGCTGTTTTTT.